A selection of T cell receptor beta chains follows, all from one sample in a study of blood T cells in healthy people across ages. TCRdb called the 5' RACE reads again in MiXCR, with one record for every CDR3 protein. The sample comprises approximately 690,000 distinct CDR3 sequences, approximately 40% of which are singletons, and roughly 30% rests with the top ten. Input material: blood. The receptors here all came from a man older than 75 in good health. The CDR3 runs from the conserved cysteine through the conserved F or W. The D gene is left open where the match is weak. Clone size is stated in some rows and not others, as once, few, many or a class when expanded.

d_call: -; j_call: TRBJ2-1; v_call: TRBV20-1; cdr3_length: 16; clone_size: once; cdr3_aa: CSVRVFGRGLNNEQFF; cdr3_nt: TGCAGTGTTAGAGTGTTTGGGCGGGGACTCAACAATGAGCAGTTCTTC
d_call: TRBD1; j_call: TRBJ2-7; v_call: TRBV28; cdr3_length: 14; clone_size: few; cdr3_aa: CASSSQGVNYEQYF; cdr3_nt: TGTGCCAGCTCTTCACAGGGGGTCAACTACGAGCAGTACTTC
d_call: -; j_call: TRBJ1-1; v_call: TRBV27; cdr3_length: 16; clone_size: -; cdr3_aa: CASSLGGQVGGTEAFF; cdr3_nt: TGTGCCAGCAGTTTAGGTGGTCAGGTTGGGGGAACTGAAGCTTTCTTT
d_call: -; j_call: TRBJ2-2; v_call: TRBV6-2/TRBV6-3; cdr3_length: 14; clone_size: -; cdr3_aa: CASSYSGSTGELFF; cdr3_nt: TGTGCCAGCAGTTACTCGGGGAGCACCGGGGAGCTGTTTTTT
d_call: TRBD1; j_call: TRBJ2-5; v_call: TRBV3-1; cdr3_length: 15; clone_size: many; cdr3_aa: CASSPPGRGLETQYF; cdr3_nt: TGTGCCAGCAGCCCCCCAGGAAGGGGGCTGGAGACCCAGTACTTC
d_call: TRBD2; j_call: TRBJ2-7; v_call: TRBV6-2/TRBV6-3; cdr3_length: 14; clone_size: few; cdr3_aa: CASSWTSVPYEQYF; cdr3_nt: TGTGCCAGCAGTTGGACTAGCGTCCCCTACGAGCAGTACTTC
d_call: -; j_call: TRBJ1-1; v_call: TRBV29-1; cdr3_length: 16; clone_size: -; cdr3_aa: CSVEELVGRAYTEAFF; cdr3_nt: TGCAGCGTTGAAGAACTGGTTGGAAGGGCCTACACTGAAGCTTTCTTT
d_call: -; j_call: TRBJ2-2; v_call: TRBV27; cdr3_length: 14; clone_size: few; cdr3_aa: CASSFGRNTGELFF; cdr3_nt: TGTGCCAGCAGTTTTGGAAGGAACACCGGGGAGCTGTTTTTT
d_call: TRBD2; j_call: TRBJ2-3; v_call: TRBV3-1; cdr3_length: 19; clone_size: -; cdr3_aa: CASSRLLAGAGYGTDTQYF; cdr3_nt: TGTGCCAGCAGCCGCCTCCTAGCGGGGGCGGGGTACGGCACAGATACGCAGTATTTT
d_call: -; j_call: TRBJ2-1; v_call: TRBV29-1; cdr3_length: 12; clone_size: few; cdr3_aa: CSVEGGPGEQFF; cdr3_nt: TGCAGCGTTGAGGGTGGCCCAGGTGAGCAGTTCTTC
d_call: -; j_call: TRBJ2-1; v_call: TRBV21-1; cdr3_length: 16; clone_size: -; cdr3_aa: CASKRTSGRGYNEQFF; cdr3_nt: TGTGCCAGCAAGCGGACTAGCGGGAGGGGCTACAATGAGCAGTTCTTC
d_call: -; j_call: TRBJ2-7; v_call: TRBV5-1; cdr3_length: 11; clone_size: -; cdr3_aa: CASSLGPGESF; cdr3_nt: TGCGCCAGCAGCTTGGGGCCAGGGGAGTCCTTC
d_call: -; j_call: TRBJ2-1; v_call: TRBV7-2; cdr3_length: 13; clone_size: -; cdr3_aa: CASSARVPNEQFF; cdr3_nt: TGTGCCAGCAGCGCCAGAGTTCCGAATGAGCAGTTCTTC
d_call: -; j_call: TRBJ2-3; v_call: TRBV12-3/TRBV12-4; cdr3_length: 12; clone_size: -; cdr3_aa: CASSSGWDTQYF; cdr3_nt: TGTGCCAGCAGTTCGGGGTGGGATACGCAGTATTTT
d_call: TRBD1; j_call: TRBJ2-3; v_call: TRBV6-6; cdr3_length: 14; clone_size: -; cdr3_aa: CATLSGGQVDTQYF; cdr3_nt: TGTGCCACTCTAAGCGGCGGACAGGTCGATACGCAGTATTTT
d_call: -; j_call: TRBJ2-5; v_call: TRBV20-1; cdr3_length: 14; clone_size: few; cdr3_aa: CSAILNRQSQTQYF; cdr3_nt: TGCAGTGCCATTTTGAATCGACAGAGTCAGACCCAGTACTTC
d_call: TRBD2; j_call: TRBJ2-7; v_call: TRBV11-3; cdr3_length: 14; clone_size: -; cdr3_aa: CASSLASTSDEQYF; cdr3_nt: TGTGCCAGCAGCTTAGCCAGTACTAGCGACGAGCAGTACTTC
d_call: TRBD2; j_call: TRBJ2-7; v_call: TRBV9; cdr3_length: 13; clone_size: -; cdr3_aa: CASYQTSGYEQYF; cdr3_nt: TGTGCCAGCTACCAGACTAGCGGATACGAGCAGTACTTC
d_call: -; j_call: TRBJ2-6; v_call: TRBV2; cdr3_length: 14; clone_size: -; cdr3_aa: CASSAGVGANVLTF; cdr3_nt: TGTGCCAGCAGTGCTGGGGTAGGGGCCAACGTCCTGACTTTC
d_call: TRBD1; j_call: TRBJ2-7; v_call: TRBV20-1; cdr3_length: 13; clone_size: -; cdr3_aa: CSARRDRASEQYF; cdr3_nt: TGCAGTGCTAGAAGGGACAGGGCGTCCGAGCAGTACTTC
d_call: TRBD2; j_call: TRBJ2-7; v_call: TRBV4-3; cdr3_length: 17; clone_size: -; cdr3_aa: CASSLTPRTSGYNEQYF; cdr3_nt: TGCGCCAGCAGCCTCACACCGAGGACTAGCGGATACAATGAGCAGTACTTC
d_call: -; j_call: TRBJ1-6; v_call: TRBV7-2; cdr3_length: 16; clone_size: -; cdr3_aa: CASSLVRTANTSPLHF; cdr3_nt: TGTGCCAGCAGCTTAGTAAGGACAGCTAACACCTCACCCCTCCACTTT
d_call: -; j_call: TRBJ2-3; v_call: TRBV11-3; cdr3_length: 15; clone_size: -; cdr3_aa: CASSANPLDTDTQYF; cdr3_nt: TGTGCCAGCAGCGCGAACCCTCTAGACACAGATACGCAGTATTTT
d_call: -; j_call: TRBJ1-5; v_call: TRBV6-2/TRBV6-3; cdr3_length: 14; clone_size: -; cdr3_aa: CASSRGYDNQPQHF; cdr3_nt: TGTGCCAGCAGTCGAGGATATGACAATCAGCCCCAGCATTTT
d_call: TRBD1; j_call: TRBJ1-4; v_call: TRBV12-3/TRBV12-4; cdr3_length: 15; clone_size: -; cdr3_aa: CASSPPGGGYEKLFF; cdr3_nt: TGTGCCAGCAGCCCTCCAGGGGGCGGGTATGAAAAACTGTTTTTT
d_call: -; j_call: TRBJ2-7; v_call: TRBV27; cdr3_length: 14; clone_size: once; cdr3_aa: CASSGRRDRLEQYF; cdr3_nt: TGTGCCAGCAGCGGACGACGGGACCGTCTCGAGCAGTACTTC
d_call: -; j_call: TRBJ2-7; v_call: TRBV7-3; cdr3_length: 15; clone_size: -; cdr3_aa: CASSLNRAEVNEQYF; cdr3_nt: TGTGCCAGCAGCCTCAACAGGGCCGAAGTCAATGAGCAGTACTTC
d_call: TRBD2; j_call: TRBJ2-7; v_call: TRBV20-1; cdr3_length: 18; clone_size: -; cdr3_aa: CSARSTSGRAQFLYEQYF; cdr3_nt: TGCAGTGCTAGGTCGACTAGCGGGAGGGCCCAATTCCTTTACGAGCAGTACTTC
d_call: TRBD2; j_call: TRBJ2-5; v_call: TRBV6-1; cdr3_length: 15; clone_size: few; cdr3_aa: CASRGLAGTPETQYF; cdr3_nt: TGTGCCAGCAGAGGACTAGCGGGGACCCCAGAGACCCAGTACTTC
d_call: -; j_call: TRBJ2-6; v_call: TRBV9; cdr3_length: 16; clone_size: -; cdr3_aa: CASSVAPNSGANVLTF; cdr3_nt: TGTGCCAGCAGCGTAGCCCCTAACTCTGGGGCCAACGTCCTGACTTTC
d_call: -; j_call: TRBJ2-1; v_call: TRBV29-1; cdr3_length: 15; clone_size: -; cdr3_aa: CSGRGMAGGRREQFF; cdr3_nt: TGCAGCGGGAGGGGTATGGCAGGGGGTAGGCGTGAGCAGTTCTTC
d_call: -; j_call: TRBJ1-1; v_call: TRBV27; cdr3_length: 14; clone_size: few; cdr3_aa: CASAPGLMNTEAFF; cdr3_nt: TGTGCCAGCGCCCCAGGACTCATGAACACTGAAGCTTTCTTT
d_call: TRBD2; j_call: TRBJ2-1; v_call: TRBV14; cdr3_length: 19; clone_size: -; cdr3_aa: CASSQSGRAVWSSYNEQFF; cdr3_nt: TGTGCCAGCAGCCAAAGCGGGAGGGCCGTCTGGAGCTCCTACAATGAGCAGTTCTTC
d_call: TRBD2; j_call: TRBJ2-1; v_call: TRBV6-2/TRBV6-3; cdr3_length: 15; clone_size: -; cdr3_aa: CARPRASGIYNEQFF; cdr3_nt: TGTGCCCGCCCCCGGGCTAGCGGAATATACAATGAGCAGTTCTTC